This TCR beta chain was captured in a study of blood T cell repertoires in COVID-19. Authors' data handling: Reference gene primer amplification gave nucleated cell count estimates. The repertoire was sequenced with immunoSEQ multiplex PCR; TCRdb's copy has only in-frame clones and lacks some. Clone size and V and J calls were adopted from that table, with D and trimming inferred from the DNA. The sample holds about 220,000 clones, 83% seen once. This CDR3 is built from 15 residues. V was clipped by 0 bases and J by 3 bases, with 12 bases between them. Germline values: CDR1 GTSNPN, CDR2 SVGIG (reference sequence). Adults between roughly 18 and 90 years of age took part from 24 US areas. Participant reports of clinical history set cohort assignment. Participants classified as exposed had met a COVID-19 case within 2 weeks before study entry.

V gene TRBV30 combines with J gene TRBJ1-5; the D gene is possibly TRBD1 (5 bases). The sample was PBMCs or T cells enriched from blood (not recorded which). The sequence derives from a woman aged 50 to 60 who had been exposed to COVID-19. CDR3 DNA: TGTGCCTGGAGTGTACCCCGACAGCTCAATCAGCCCCAGCATTTT. This gives the protein CAWSVPRQLNQPQHF.